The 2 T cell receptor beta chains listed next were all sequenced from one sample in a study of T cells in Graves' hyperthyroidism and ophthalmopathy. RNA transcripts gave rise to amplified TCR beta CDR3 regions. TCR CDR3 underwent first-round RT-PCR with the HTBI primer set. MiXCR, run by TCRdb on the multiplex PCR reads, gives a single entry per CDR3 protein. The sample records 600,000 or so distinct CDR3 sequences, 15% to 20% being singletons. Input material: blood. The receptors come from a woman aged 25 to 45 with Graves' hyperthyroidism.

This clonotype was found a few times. The CDR3 reads CATSRYSQSGNTIYF. The CDR3 coding sequence is TGTGCCACCAGCAGATACTCACAGTCTGGAAACACCATATATTTT. This sequence joins TRBV15 and TRBJ1-3; D is undetermined. Germline-derived CDR1 and CDR2 are LNHNV and YYDKDF (reference sequence). This CDR3 is built from 15 residues. Trimming stripped 2 bases from V and 1 base from J, with 9 bases between.

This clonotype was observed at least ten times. This CDR3 reads CASPPGRGSNQPQHF. As DNA, the CDR3 is TGTGCCAGCCCTCCCGGTCGGGGGAGTAATCAGCCCCAGCATTTT. The V call is TRBV28, the J call TRBJ1-5, with a possible D match to TRBD1 (5 bases). Trimming took 8 bases from V and 4 from J, leaving 18 bases between them. Per germline, CDR1 MDHEN and CDR2 SYDVKM. The CDR3 is 15 residues long.